The 4 T cell receptor beta chains presented below share a single source sample, sequenced in a study of T cell changes during pregnancy in multiple sclerosis. The assay was immunoSEQ multiplex PCR, and TCRdb's table has in-frame clones only and misses some. The sample consists of roughly 57,000 clones, more than 90% of them appearing once. Here the sequenced sample was CD8+ T cells from peripheral blood mononuclear cells, taken before pregnancy. These receptor sequences come from a female donor with multiple sclerosis, enrolled in a pregnancy study.

The chain links TRBV7-6 to TRBJ2-5; D is unclear. V shed 8 bases and J shed 4 bases, with 11 bases lying between them. Germline V gives CDR1 SGHVS, CDR2 FNYEAQ. This CDR3 is 12 amino acids long. This CDR3 reads CASQSERETQYF. In DNA form, the CDR3 reads TGTGCCAGCCAGTCCGAAAGAGAGACCCAGTACTTC.

The V call is TRBV5-5, the J call TRBJ1-2, with no clear D. Germline-derived CDR1 and CDR2 are SGHKS and YYEKEE (reference sequence). The CDR3 is 15 residues long. V dropped 1 base and J dropped 2 bases, with 12 bases sitting between them. CDR3 nucleotide sequence: TGTGCCAGCAGCTTGTACCGGGATTTAAACTATGGCTACACCTTC. The encoded protein is CASSLYRDLNYGYTF.

The gene calls are TRBV13 and TRBJ1-4; 8 bases are a match to TRBD1. CDR1 is PRHDT and CDR2 is FYEKMQ in the germline V gene (reference sequence). CDR3 length: 13 amino acids. With 6 bases clipped from V and 6 bases from J, the junction kept 3 bases outside the gene matches. CDR3 loop: CASRVRGHEKLFF. The CDR3 region has the DNA TGTGCCAGCAGGGTCAGGGGGCATGAAAAACTGTTTTTT.

The rearrangement links TRBV7-8 to TRBJ2-7; tentatively, D is TRBD2 (7 bases). Trimming left V 6 bases short and J 7 bases short, with 19 bases between. Germline V CDR1 and CDR2: SGHVS, FQNEAQ. The CDR3 consists of 14 residues. CDR3 loop: CASRRGGAFQEQYF. The CDR3 nucleotides are TGTGCCAGCAGGAGAGGGGGGGCCTTCCAAGAGCAGTACTTC.